Following are 29 T cell receptor beta chains from one sample sequenced in a study of T-cell reconstitution after alpha-beta-depleted transplantation in children. It was with unique molecular identifiers that the TCRbeta library was prepared. MiXCR was run by TCRdb on the PCR reads, yielding one entry per CDR3 protein. Counted here are 640,000 or so distinct CDR3 sequences, 16% occurring once; the ten biggest clones make up 1.1%. The sample here was PBMCs from the stem cell graft donor, taken from the stem cell graft. The receptors stem from a human donor who donated a stem cell graft to a child with acute myeloid leukemia.

There are a few counts of this clonotype. The chain is built from TRBV5-1 and TRBJ1-2; 11 bases map to TRBD1. This CDR3 contains 15 residues. The ends lost 4 bases at V and 6 bases at J; junction bases unmatched: 8. Germline CDR1 and CDR2: SGHRS and YFSETQ. The CDR3 reads CASSPWTGGKDGYTF. The CDR3 bases are TGCGCCAGCAGCCCATGGACAGGGGGCAAGGATGGCTACACCTTC.

V gene TRBV9 combines with J gene TRBJ1-5; D unclear. Per germline, CDR1 SGDLS and CDR2 YYNGEE. This CDR3 is built from 15 residues. V gave up 3 bases and J gave up 7 bases, with 17 bases separating them. CDR3 residues: CASSGPPGIGQPQHF. The CDR3 DNA is TGTGCCAGCAGCGGGCCCCCGGGGATTGGACAGCCCCAGCATTTT.

This clonotype has a handful of counts. The CDR3 coding sequence is TGTGCCAGCAGCCAAGGGGTGCAGGGGGCTAGCACAGATACGCAGTATTTT. Protein: CASSQGVQGASTDTQYF. This chain joins TRBV4-2 and TRBJ2-3, with 8 bases matching TRBD1. Trimming at V came to 1 base and at J to 0 bases, leaving 6 bases not matched to a gene. CDR3 length: 17 residues. CDR1 is LGHNA and CDR2 is YNFKEQ in the germline V gene.

This clonotype was counted only a few times. The chain recombines TRBV7-6 with TRBJ2-1; TRBD2 matches at 7 bases. The germline CDR1 and CDR2 sequences are SGHVS and FNYEAQ. V shed 2 bases and J 6 bases; nucleotides not matched to a gene: 10. CDR3 size: 16 residues. CDR3 residues: CASSLYAAWTSNEQFF. In DNA form, the CDR3 reads TGTGCCAGCAGCTTATACGCCGCTTGGACTAGCAATGAGCAGTTCTTC. Drawing the rest from reference TRBV7-6 and TRBJ2-1, the complete variable domain is GAGVSQSPRYKVTKRGQDVALRCDPISGHVSLYWYRQALGQGPEFLTYFNYEAQQDKSGLPNDRFSAERPEGSISTLTIQRTEQRDSAMYRCASSLYAAWTSNEQFFGPGTRLTVL.

In regard to this clonotype: Given a much more abundant clone one base away, this may be a read error. The CDR3 end shows no conserved phenylalanine or tryptophan, and so a read error is likely. This sequence joins TRBV20-1 and TRBJ1-3; D not certain. This CDR3 spans 15 amino acids. V dropped 0 bases and J dropped 3 bases, with 12 bases sitting between them. Germline values: CDR1 DFQATT, CDR2 SNEGSKA (reference sequence). The CDR3 loop is CSARDVRNGGNTIYL. Here the CDR3 DNA reads TGCAGTGCTAGAGACGTCAGGAATGGTGGAAACACCATATATTTA.

This clonotype was found many times. The V and J genes are TRBV6-1 and TRBJ1-1, with unresolved D. There are 10 residues in the CDR3. V lost 8 bases and J 7 bases, leaving 8 bases between the germline ends. Germline CDR1 and CDR2: MNHNS and SASEGT. The CDR3 here is CASSVLEAFF. In DNA, the CDR3 is TGTGCCAGCTCGGTCCTTGAAGCTTTCTTT.

This clonotype was detected many times. The genes are TRBV11-2 and TRBJ2-1; D is unclear. This CDR3 is 12 amino acids long. Germline V gene lookup returns CDR1 SGHAT and CDR2 FQNNGV. Deletions cut 5 bases from V and 10 bases from J, with 12 bases between. The DNA for the CDR3 is TGTGCCAGCAGCGTGGATCGTAGGGAGCAGTTCTTC. As protein: CASSVDRREQFF.

On this clonotype: Just one base apart from a much larger clone, this may be a read error. The rearrangement uses TRBV20-1 and TRBJ2-7; D may be TRBD1 (6 bases). CDR1 and CDR2 (germline): DFQATT, SNEGSKA (reference sequence). The CDR3 contains 14 residues. This CDR3 is CSARDQRTDYDQYV. As DNA, the CDR3 is TGCAGTGCTAGAGATCAGAGGACAGACTACGACCAGTACGTC.

The rearrangement joins TRBV7-9 to TRBJ2-1; D call uncertain. CDR1 and CDR2 from the germline V gene are SEHNR and FQNEAQ (reference sequence). The CDR3 extends over 15 amino acids. V was shortened by 5 bases and J by 2 bases, with 13 bases between the two germline ends. DNA for the CDR3: TGTGCCAGCAGCCCTCGTGGCGGAACCTACAATGAGCAGTTCTTC. Translating gives CASSPRGGTYNEQFF.

This clonotype was seen more than once but under ten times. This rearrangement joins TRBV12-3 or TRBV12-4 to TRBJ1-6, with D uncertain. The CDR3 has 16 amino acids. Trimming left V 3 bases short and J 8 bases short, with 17 bases between. Here the CDR3 reads CASSFSPFEIHSPLHF. In DNA form, the CDR3 reads TGTGCCAGCAGTTTCTCCCCTTTCGAGATTCATTCACCCCTCCACTTT.

This clonotype was seen more than once but under ten times. At one boundary the junction diverges from the germline segment, which might be a read error. The chain combines TRBV6-6 with TRBJ2-7; 7 bases align to TRBD1. The CDR3 has 11 residues. Germline V gene sequence: CDR1 MNHNY, CDR2 SVGAGI (reference sequence). CDR3 loop: CASSYRTGPVF. The CDR3 coding sequence is TGTGCCAGCAGTTACCGGACAGGCCCCGTGTTC.

The gene calls are TRBV20-1 and TRBJ1-1; TRBD1 might be the D (6 bases). The CDR3 totals 14 residues. V was clipped by 5 bases and J by 3 bases, with 16 bases between them. Germline V gene lookup returns CDR1 DFQATT and CDR2 SNEGSKA (reference sequence). Here the CDR3 DNA reads TGCAGTGCTCACAGGGCCGGTTCGGACACTGAAGCTTTCTTT. Encoded protein: CSAHRAGSDTEAFF.

This clonotype appeared a few times. This chain links TRBV6-2 or TRBV6-3 with TRBJ2-1; D may be TRBD1 or TRBD2 (5 bases each). The CDR3 has 14 residues. Looked up from germline, CDR1 is MNHEY and CDR2 is SVGEGT. Deletions cut 2 bases from V and 5 bases from J, with 10 bases between. The CDR3 nucleotides read TGTGCCAGCAGTTACGTGGGGACGGACAATGAGCAGTTCTTC. This sequence encodes CASSYVGTDNEQFF.

This clonotype was counted ten times or more. This rearrangement joins TRBV20-1 to TRBJ2-1; possible D gene TRBD2, 6 bases. V lost 2 bases and J lost 10, with 18 bases in between. Germline CDR1 is DFQATT and CDR2 is SNEGSKA (reference sequence). The CDR3 length is 14 residues. The CDR3: CSARSRLEVREQFF. CDR3 bases: TGCAGTGCTAGATCTAGACTAGAGGTTAGGGAGCAGTTCTTC.

This clonotype showed up many times. The germline gene is not matched at one end of the junction; a read error may be the cause. J is TRBJ1-4 and V is TRBV5-1; D ambiguous. This CDR3 region has 16 residues. The V gene's germline CDR1 is SGHRS and CDR2 YFSETQ. The CDR3 sequence is CASSLAGTATGEQLFF. CDR3 nucleotides: TGCGCCAGCAGCTTGGCCGGAACAGCGACGGGTGAACAACTGTTTTTT.

This sequence joins TRBV7-2 and TRBJ1-3; possibly TRBD1 for D (5 bases). The germline gives CDR1 SGHTA, CDR2 FQGNSA. With 5 bases removed from V and 0 bases from J, the gap between germline ends came to 14 bases. CDR3 length equals 16 residues. DNA of the CDR3: TGTGCCAGCAGCCCCCGACAGTTTTTCTCTGGAAACACCATATATTTT. Protein product: CASSPRQFFSGNTIYF. Full variable domain (missing parts from reference TRBV7-2 and TRBJ1-3): GAGVSQSPSNKVTEKGKDVELRCDPISGHTALYWYRQSLGQGLEFLIYFQGNSAPDKSGLPSDRFSAERTGGSVSTLTIQRTQQEDSAVYLCASSPRQFFSGNTIYFGEGSWLTVV.

The V gene is TRBV15, the J gene TRBJ2-1, with D possibly matching TRBD1 (7 bases). The germline CDR1 and CDR2 sequences are LNHNV and YYDKDF (reference sequence). The V and J ends lost 8 bases and 3 bases respectively, with 17 bases between them. This CDR3 is built from 15 residues. The CDR3 DNA reads TGTGCCACCTCTACTAGCCGGACAGGCTACAATGAGCAGTTCTTC. Residues: CATSTSRTGYNEQFF.

In this sample, this clonotype turned up many times. The chain has TRBV7-2 and TRBJ2-5, with a possible D match to TRBD1 (6 bases). The germline gives CDR1 SGHTA, CDR2 FQGNSA. V gave up 5 bases and J gave up 5 bases, with 18 bases separating them. CDR3 length: 15 amino acids. For the CDR3, the DNA is TGTGCCAGCAGCATTGAGGGGGTGCCCTCGGAGACCCAGTACTTC. Translation: CASSIEGVPSETQYF.

This clonotype has a count of ten or more. The genes are TRBV12-3 or TRBV12-4 and TRBJ2-7; 7 bases map to TRBD1. V shed 6 bases, J shed 6 bases, and the junction held 11 bases outside the gene matches. The CDR3 spans 14 residues. As DNA, the CDR3 is TGTGCCAGCAGCTCTGGTGGAGACAGGGCCGAGCAGTACGTC. Protein product: CASSSGGDRAEQYV.

This clonotype was seen more than once but under ten times. V and J are TRBV9 and TRBJ2-7; 9 positions agree with TRBD2. This CDR3 region has 14 residues. Germline V CDR1 and CDR2: SGDLS, YYNGEE. The V segment lost 2 bases and the J segment 2 bases; nucleotides outside the gene matches: 2. For the CDR3, the DNA is TGTGCCAGCAGCGTGCTAGCGGGGCCCTACGAGCAGTACTTC. It is translated as CASSVLAGPYEQYF.

This clonotype was seen at least ten times. The J gene is TRBJ2-3, the V gene TRBV11-2, with TRBD1 matching 7 bases. The CDR3 spans 15 residues. V gave up 5 bases and J gave up 2 bases; unmatched junction bases: 7. The germline V gene has CDR1 SGHAT and CDR2 FQNNGV. The CDR3 protein is CASSRDRDPTDTQYF. CDR3 bases: TGTGCCAGCAGCAGAGACAGGGACCCCACAGATACGCAGTATTTT.

This clonotype appeared a few times. The genes are TRBV20-1 and TRBJ1-4; 8 nucleotides agree with TRBD1. The CDR3 runs to 15 residues. The ends lost 0 bases at V and 8 bases at J; junction bases unmatched: 8. CDR1 is DFQATT, CDR2 SNEGSKA, per germline (reference sequence). The CDR3 protein is CSARDAAGGREKLFF. CDR3 DNA: TGCAGTGCTAGAGATGCGGCAGGGGGCAGAGAAAAACTGTTTTTT.

CDR3 DNA sequence: TGTGCCAGCTCACCACCGGCGGGCCGCCTTCAAGAGCAGTACTTC. This sequence encodes CASSPPAGRLQEQYF. The V and J genes are TRBV18 and TRBJ2-7; tentative D call: TRBD2 (5 bases). Germline V gene sequence: CDR1 KGHSH, CDR2 LQKENI. V was shortened by 0 bases and J by 7 bases, with 16 bases between the two germline ends. This CDR3 spans 15 amino acids.

This chain connects TRBV12-3 or TRBV12-4 to TRBJ2-2; D is ambiguous. With 2 bases removed from V and 6 bases from J, the gap between germline ends came to 10 bases. The CDR3 runs 14 residues. This chain's CDR3 is CASSLWGKAGELFF. DNA for the CDR3: TGTGCCAGCAGTTTATGGGGAAAGGCCGGGGAGCTGTTTTTT.

In its sample, this clonotype was seen many times. The chain uses TRBV20-1 and TRBJ2-3; 7 bases line up with TRBD2. The CDR3 extends over 14 amino acids. V gave up 4 bases and J gave up 0 bases; unmatched junction bases: 4. From germline, CDR1 is DFQATT and CDR2 SNEGSKA (reference sequence). Written as DNA, the CDR3 is TGCAGTGCTAAACCCGGGGGGAGCACAGATACGCAGTATTTT. The encoded protein is CSAKPGGSTDTQYF.

This clonotype came up many times. This sequence joins TRBV20-1 and TRBJ1-4; 9 bases agree with TRBD1. CDR3 size: 14 residues. The trim removed 0 bases at V and 9 bases at J, leaving 5 bases unmatched. Germline assignment: CDR1 DFQATT and CDR2 SNEGSKA (reference sequence). The chain's CDR3 is CSARDRTGDQKLFF. Written as DNA, the CDR3 is TGCAGTGCTAGAGATCGGACAGGGGATCAAAAACTGTTTTTT.

Many counts were recorded for this clonotype. The chain couples TRBV6-1 to TRBJ2-3; 9 positions match TRBD1. CDR1 is MNHNS, CDR2 SASEGT, per germline. This CDR3 spans 13 amino acids. J was trimmed by 5 bases and V by 6 bases; bases with no gene match: 3. The CDR3 here is CASRGTGLDTQYF. The CDR3 DNA sequence: TGTGCCAGCAGAGGGACAGGGCTAGATACGCAGTATTTT.

Many counts were recorded for this clonotype. The chain links TRBV15 to TRBJ1-2; D may be TRBD1 (5 bases). V lost 3 bases, J lost 4 bases, and 18 bases lay in between. There are 16 residues in the CDR3. In germline, CDR1 is LNHNV, CDR2 YYDKDF (reference sequence). The CDR3 loop is CATSREGRGSGYGYTF. The CDR3 DNA reads as TGTGCCACCAGCAGGGAGGGGAGGGGCTCTGGCTATGGCTACACCTTC.

This clonotype was recorded at least ten times. The chain joins TRBV7-2 to TRBJ1-5; D unclear. Germline CDR1 reads SGHTA; CDR2 reads FQGNSA. V was trimmed by 4 bases and J by 7 bases, leaving 11 bases between them. The CDR3 runs 13 residues. The CDR3 sequence is CASSSSTGQPQHF. DNA of the CDR3: TGTGCCAGCAGCTCCTCAACGGGCCAGCCCCAGCATTTT.